The entry below gives a single T cell receptor (beta chain) sequence along with its context. The antigen remains undetermined. These data come from a study of cytomegalovirus exposure and HLA in healthy donors. Study summary: Membership in the Caucasian-associated ancestry cluster was found for 75% to 90% of roughly 400 genotyped donors.

13 Jbeta primers and 60 Vbeta primers were used for the PCR. Only in-frame clones appear in the TCRdb table, and some are missing; sequencing was by immunoSEQ multiplex PCR. This table has around 120,000 clones, under 80% appearing once. After removal of 7 bases from V and 6 bases from J, the junction contained 5 bases not matched to a gene. CDR1 is ENHRY, CDR2 SYGVKD, per germline. The CDR3 extends over 14 amino acids. Study-level results: Earlier analysis looked at TCR beta V segments, and most were productive about 87% or about 30% of the time. Based on reports, TCR beta sequences accurately predicted HLA-A and HLA-B alleles for most subjects. In vitro experiments confirmed that three CMV-associated chains were specific for CMV antigens.

Specimen: PBMCs. The source is a woman aged 45-65 years in good health and CMV-seropositive. The chain joins TRBV10-3 to TRBJ2-7, with TRBD2 identical over 14 bases. The CDR3 sequence is CAIMGLAGAGEQYF. The CDR3, as DNA: TGTGCCATCATGGGACTAGCGGGAGCTGGCGAGCAGTACTTC.